This TCR beta chain appears in the sequencing data of a study of T cell repertoires in cytomegalovirus infection. Study observations and caveats: What dominated the ex vivo response were HLA-C-restricted CMV-specific TCR beta clonotypes.

This clonotype appeared many times. Its antigen is unidentified. CDR3 size: 16 residues. CDR1 is SGHTA, CDR2 FQGNSA, per germline. V was shortened by 2 bases and J by 0 bases, with 13 bases between the two germline ends. TCRdb re-called the reads through MiXCR, storing one row per CDR3 protein. The sample shows about 260,000 distinct CDR3 sequences, 9.1% of them seen only once. Sequenced input: PBMCs. The receptor was derived from a human donor in good health (CMV status not recorded). Some clones in this sample may be carry-over from other donors' samples. J is TRBJ2-5 and V is TRBV7-2, with D perhaps matching TRBD1 (6 bases). The CDR3 DNA reads as TGTGCCAGCAGCTTAAGGTTTAGGGGGAACCAAGAGACCCAGTACTTC. Its translation is CASSLRFRGNQETQYF.